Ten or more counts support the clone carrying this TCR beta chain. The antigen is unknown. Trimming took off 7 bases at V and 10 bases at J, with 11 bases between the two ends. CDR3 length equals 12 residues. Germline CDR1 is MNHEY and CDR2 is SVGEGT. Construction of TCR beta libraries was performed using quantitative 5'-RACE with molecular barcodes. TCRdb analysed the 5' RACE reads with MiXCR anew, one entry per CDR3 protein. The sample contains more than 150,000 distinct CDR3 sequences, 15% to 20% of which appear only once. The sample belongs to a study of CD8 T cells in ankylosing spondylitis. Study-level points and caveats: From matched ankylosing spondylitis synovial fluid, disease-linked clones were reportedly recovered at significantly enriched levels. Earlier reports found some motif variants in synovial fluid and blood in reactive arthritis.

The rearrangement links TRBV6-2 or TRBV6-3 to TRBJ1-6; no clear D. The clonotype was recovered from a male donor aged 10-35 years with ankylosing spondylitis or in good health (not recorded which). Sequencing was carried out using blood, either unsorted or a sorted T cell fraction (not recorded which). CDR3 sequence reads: CASTRPGSPLHF. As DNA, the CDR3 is TGTGCCAGCACCCGGCCCGGGTCACCCCTCCACTTT.